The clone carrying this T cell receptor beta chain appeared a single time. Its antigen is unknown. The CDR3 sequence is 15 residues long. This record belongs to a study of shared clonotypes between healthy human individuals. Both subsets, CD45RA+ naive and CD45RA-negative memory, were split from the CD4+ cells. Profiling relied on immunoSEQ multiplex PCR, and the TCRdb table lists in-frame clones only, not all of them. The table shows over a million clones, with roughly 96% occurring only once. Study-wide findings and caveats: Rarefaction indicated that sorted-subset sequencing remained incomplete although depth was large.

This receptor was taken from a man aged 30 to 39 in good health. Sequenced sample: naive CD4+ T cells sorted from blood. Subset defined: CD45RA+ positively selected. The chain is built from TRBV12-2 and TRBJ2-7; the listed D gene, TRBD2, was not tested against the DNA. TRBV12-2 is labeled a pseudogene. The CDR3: CASRLRDLSSYEQYF. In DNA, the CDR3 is TGTGCAAGTCGTCTCCGGGATCTAAGCTCCTACGAGCAGTACTTC.